This is a list of T cell receptor beta chains from one sample in a study of tumor and adjacent non-tumor tissue in lung cancer. TCRdb re-analysed the multiplex PCR reads in MiXCR, keeping a single row per CDR3 protein. The data hold tens of thousands of distinct CDR3 sequences, with about four fifths observed a single time. The sequenced sample consisted of distant non-tumor lung tissue. The receptors derive from a man between 60 and 70 years old with non-small cell lung cancer. CDR3s include the opening cysteine and the closing phenylalanine or tryptophan. A D gene is named only where the DNA matches it firmly. Expanded clones get a size class; other rows say once, few or many, or leave the size out.

v_call: TRBV6-1
j_call: TRBJ1-5
clone_size: many
d_call: .
cdr3_length: 17
cdr3_aa: CASSGTFDLISNQPQHF
cdr3_nt: TGTGCCAGCAGTGGGACTTTTGACTTAATAAGCAATCAGCCCCAGCATTTT

v_call: TRBV20-1
j_call: TRBJ1-2
clone_size: .
d_call: .
cdr3_length: 11
cdr3_aa: CRARVGDGYTF
cdr3_nt: TGCAGAGCTAGAGTAGGGGATGGCTACACTTTC

v_call: TRBV11-3
j_call: TRBJ2-4
clone_size: .
d_call: .
cdr3_length: 14
cdr3_aa: CASNPRYPKNIQYF
cdr3_nt: TGTGCCAGCAACCCCCGGTACCCCAAAAACATTCAGTACTTC

v_call: TRBV11-2
j_call: TRBJ2-6
clone_size: .
d_call: .
cdr3_length: 19
cdr3_aa: CASSLVPKDRRSGANILTF
cdr3_nt: TGTGCCAGCAGCTTAGTTCCAAAGGACAGACGCTCTGGGGCCAACATCCTGACTTTC

v_call: TRBV20-1
j_call: TRBJ1-4
clone_size: many
d_call: TRBD1
cdr3_length: 15
cdr3_aa: CSARDSGQGHEKLFF
cdr3_nt: TGCAGTGCTAGGGACTCGGGACAGGGGCATGAAAAACTGTTTTTT

v_call: TRBV20-1
j_call: TRBJ2-5
clone_size: .
d_call: TRBD2
cdr3_length: 19
cdr3_aa: CSARRGKGVAGGPEETQYF
cdr3_nt: TGCAGTGCTAGGCGGGGGAAGGGGGTAGCGGGAGGCCCCGAAGAGACCCAGTACTTC

v_call: TRBV12-3/TRBV12-4
j_call: TRBJ1-1
clone_size: .
d_call: TRBD1
cdr3_length: 17
cdr3_aa: CSSSITTTGGMNTEAFF
cdr3_nt: TGCTCTAGCAGCATAACTACGACAGGGGGCATGAACACTGAAGCTTTCTTT

v_call: TRBV10-2
j_call: TRBJ2-3
clone_size: .
d_call: .
cdr3_length: 15
cdr3_aa: CASSVSGAITDTQYF
cdr3_nt: TGCGCCAGCAGTGTGTCAGGGGCTATCACAGATACGCAGTATTTT

v_call: TRBV30
j_call: TRBJ2-5
clone_size: many
d_call: .
cdr3_length: 10
cdr3_aa: CAWSQETQYF
cdr3_nt: TGTGCCTGGTCCCAAGAGACCCAGTACTTC

v_call: TRBV11-2
j_call: TRBJ2-7
clone_size: once
d_call: TRBD2
cdr3_length: 15
cdr3_aa: CASSPERGGYYGQYF
cdr3_nt: TGTGCCAGCAGCCCTGAGCGGGGAGGTTACTACGGGCAGTACTTT

v_call: TRBV12-3/TRBV12-4
j_call: TRBJ2-6
clone_size: .
d_call: .
cdr3_length: 15
cdr3_aa: CASKPPGTGTKVLTF
cdr3_nt: TGTGCCAGCAAGCCCCCGGGAACTGGGACCAAGGTCCTGACTTTC

v_call: TRBV5-1
j_call: TRBJ2-3
clone_size: .
d_call: .
cdr3_length: 14
cdr3_aa: CASSLGGIADTQYF
cdr3_nt: TGCGCCAGCAGCTTGGGGGGGATAGCAGATACGCAGTATTTT

v_call: TRBV11-2
j_call: TRBJ2-2
clone_size: .
d_call: .
cdr3_length: 15
cdr3_aa: CASSEDGRSTRDLFF
cdr3_nt: TGTGCCAGCAGCGAAGATGGCCGAAGCACCCGGGACCTGTTTTTT

v_call: TRBV20-1
j_call: TRBJ2-7
clone_size: .
d_call: .
cdr3_length: 13
cdr3_aa: CSTIGMAIGEQYF
cdr3_nt: TGCAGTACTATTGGGATGGCTATAGGCGAGCAGTATTTC

v_call: TRBV12-3/TRBV12-4
j_call: TRBJ2-3
clone_size: .
d_call: TRBD2
cdr3_length: 18
cdr3_aa: CASRTSGRAGGRTNTQYF
cdr3_nt: TGTGCCAGCAGAACTAGCGGGAGGGCCGGTGGGCGCACAAATACGCAGTATTTT

v_call: TRBV6-1
j_call: TRBJ2-7
clone_size: .
d_call: TRBD1
cdr3_length: 15
cdr3_aa: CASSEPGTGGEEQYF
cdr3_nt: TGTGCCAGCAGTGAACCCGGGACAGGGGGCGAGGAGCAGTACTTC

v_call: TRBV12-3/TRBV12-4
j_call: TRBJ2-7
clone_size: .
d_call: .
cdr3_length: 12
cdr3_aa: CASSSRGYEQYF
cdr3_nt: TGTGCCAGCAGTTCCCGGGGCTACGAACAGTACTTC

v_call: TRBV5-6
j_call: TRBJ2-5
clone_size: .
d_call: TRBD2
cdr3_length: 14
cdr3_aa: CASHLAAGKKTQYF
cdr3_nt: TGTGCCAGCCACTTGGCAGCGGGGAAAAAGACCCAGTACTTC

v_call: TRBV6-1
j_call: TRBJ2-3
clone_size: .
d_call: TRBD2
cdr3_length: 16
cdr3_aa: CASSDSSGGAGDTQYF
cdr3_nt: TGTGCCAGCAGTGACTCTAGCGGGGGGGCGGGAGATACGCAGTATTTT

v_call: TRBV5-1
j_call: TRBJ1-4
clone_size: .
d_call: .
cdr3_length: 14
cdr3_aa: CAGSLDPGGEKLFF
cdr3_nt: TGCGCCGGCAGCTTGGATCCGGGCGGAGAAAAACTGTTTTTT

v_call: TRBV11-2
j_call: TRBJ2-1
clone_size: once
d_call: TRBD1
cdr3_length: 15
cdr3_aa: CASNQDGQGYNEQFF
cdr3_nt: TGTGCCAGCAACCAAGACGGACAGGGGTACAATGAGCAATTCTTC

v_call: TRBV20-1
j_call: TRBJ1-4
clone_size: many
d_call: .
cdr3_length: 14
cdr3_aa: CSARNGATNEKLFF
cdr3_nt: TGCAGTGCTAGAAATGGGGCAACTAATGAAAAACTGTTTTTT

v_call: TRBV20-1
j_call: TRBJ1-5
clone_size: .
d_call: .
cdr3_length: 12
cdr3_aa: CSTREGGQPQHF
cdr3_nt: TGCAGCACTAGAGAAGGCGGTCAGCCCCAGCATTTT

v_call: TRBV5-6
j_call: TRBJ2-7
clone_size: .
d_call: .
cdr3_length: 13
cdr3_aa: CASSLGARGEQYF
cdr3_nt: TGTGCCAGCAGCTTGGGGGCCCGGGGAGAGCAGTACTTC

v_call: TRBV6-5
j_call: TRBJ2-5
clone_size: .
d_call: .
cdr3_length: 14
cdr3_aa: CVGSYSGRVGTQYF
cdr3_nt: TGTGTCGGCAGTTACTCGGGAAGGGTAGGGACCCAGTACTTC

v_call: TRBV2
j_call: TRBJ2-7
clone_size: .
d_call: TRBD2
cdr3_length: 19
cdr3_aa: CASSDKRVLAGGPSYEQYF
cdr3_nt: TGTGCCAGCAGTGATAAGAGGGTACTAGCGGGGGGTCCCTCCTACGAGCAGTACTTC

v_call: TRBV2
j_call: TRBJ2-1
clone_size: .
d_call: .
cdr3_length: 13
cdr3_aa: CTIISARRDEQFF
cdr3_nt: TGTACCATCATCAGCGCACGACGGGATGAGCAGTTCTTC

v_call: TRBV20-1
j_call: TRBJ2-5
clone_size: .
d_call: .
cdr3_length: 16
cdr3_aa: CSARDLGGVNQETQYF
cdr3_nt: TGCAGCGCTAGAGATCTGGGGGGTGTGAACCAAGAGACCCAGTACTTC

v_call: TRBV12-3/TRBV12-4
j_call: TRBJ2-2
clone_size: .
d_call: .
cdr3_length: 13
cdr3_aa: CASSLGVTGELFF
cdr3_nt: TGTGCCAGCAGTTTAGGAGTTACGGGGGAGCTGTTTTTT

v_call: TRBV5-6
j_call: TRBJ2-4
clone_size: many
d_call: TRBD2
cdr3_length: 16
cdr3_aa: CASGLAGGVAKNIQYF
cdr3_nt: TGTGCCAGCGGACTAGCGGGGGGCGTAGCCAAAAACATTCAGTACTTC

v_call: TRBV29-1
j_call: TRBJ1-1
clone_size: .
d_call: .
cdr3_length: 13
cdr3_aa: CSVERPNYTETIF
cdr3_nt: TGCAGCGTTGAGCGACCGAATTACACTGAAACTATCTTT

v_call: TRBV28
j_call: TRBJ2-6
clone_size: .
d_call: .
cdr3_length: 16
cdr3_aa: CANSLSGSSGANVLTF
cdr3_nt: TGTGCCAACAGTCTATCCGGTAGCTCTGGGGCCAACGTCCTGACTTTC

v_call: TRBV11-3
j_call: TRBJ1-6
clone_size: .
d_call: .
cdr3_length: 12
cdr3_aa: CASSFGNSPLHF
cdr3_nt: TGTGCCAGCAGCTTCGGGAATTCACCCCTCCACTTT

v_call: TRBV6-4
j_call: TRBJ2-2
clone_size: many
d_call: .
cdr3_length: 16
cdr3_aa: CASSEGDSGDTGELFF
cdr3_nt: TGTGCCAGCAGTGAAGGGGATAGCGGCGACACCGGGGAGCTGTTTTTT

v_call: TRBV6-1
j_call: TRBJ1-1
clone_size: .
d_call: TRBD1
cdr3_length: 14
cdr3_aa: CACSENRGDTEAFF
cdr3_nt: TGCGCCTGCAGTGAAAACAGGGGCGACACTGAAGCTTTCTTT

v_call: TRBV6-5
j_call: TRBJ1-4
clone_size: .
d_call: TRBD1
cdr3_length: 15
cdr3_aa: CASSYSETGRIPLFF
cdr3_nt: TGTGCCAGCAGTTACTCCGAGACAGGGAGGATCCCACTGTTTTTT